The 22 T cell receptor beta chains listed next were all sequenced from one sample in a study of T-cell reconstitution after alpha-beta-depleted transplantation in children. Construction of the TCRbeta library involved unique molecular identifiers. TCRdb recomputed calls from the PCR reads with MiXCR, one row per CDR3 protein. The sample holds 130,000 to 150,000 distinct CDR3 sequences, around 9% seen once. This specimen consisted of PBMCs, mostly from graft donor cells, obtained 180 days after TCRalphabeta/CD19-depleted stem cell transplant. These TCRs come from a female patient younger than 10 who had a stem cell transplant for congenital amegakaryocytic thrombocytopenia, so the T cells may come from the graft donor.

This clonotype has a count of ten or more. The chain has TRBV27 and TRBJ1-6; tentatively, D is TRBD1 (5 bases). The germline gives CDR1 MNHEY, CDR2 SMNVEV (reference sequence). Between the trimmed V and J ends, which lost 6 bases and 10 bases, there was a span of 16 bases. The CDR3 has 14 amino acids. DNA of the CDR3: TGTGCCAGCAGACGGGGTCAGGGCGGCTCACCCCTCCACTTT. Translated, it gives CASRRGQGGSPLHF.

This clonotype appeared many times. J is TRBJ2-7 and V is TRBV25-1; TRBD2 matches 8 bases. The CDR3 is made up of 18 amino acids. CDR1 and CDR2 (germline): MGHDK, SYGVNS. V was pared by 1 base and J by 0 bases, with 11 bases of the junction left unmatched. CDR3 in amino acids: CASSELKGAGEGSYEQYF. The CDR3 DNA sequence: TGTGCCAGCAGTGAATTGAAAGGAGCGGGAGAAGGCTCCTACGAGCAGTACTTC.

The chain has TRBV20-1 and TRBJ2-1; 8 nucleotides match TRBD1. The junction had 8 bases not matched to a gene; V was cut back by 1 base and J by 3 bases. Germline CDR1 DFQATT, CDR2 SNEGSKA (reference sequence). CDR3 length: 16 amino acids. The CDR3 coding sequence is TGCAGTGCTAGAGTGGGGCAGGGGGCCTACTACAATGAGCAGTTCTTC. It codes for CSARVGQGAYYNEQFF.

In its sample, this clonotype was seen many times. The rearrangement uses TRBV7-8 and TRBJ2-1; 7 positions match TRBD1. CDR1 is SGHVS and CDR2 is FQNEAQ in the germline V gene. V shed 2 bases and J 4 bases; nucleotides not matched to a gene: 5. This CDR3 is built from 15 residues. Here the CDR3 DNA reads TGTGCCAGCAGCTTAAGAACAGGGGTGTACAATGAGCAGTTCTTC. This codes for CASSLRTGVYNEQFF.

This clonotype was counted at least ten times. The CDR3 coding sequence is TGTGCCAGCAGCCCAGGGGACAGCCAAGAGACCCAGTACTTC. It specifies CASSPGDSQETQYF. This sequence joins TRBV7-9 and TRBJ2-5; TRBD1 matches 7 bases. V was pared by 5 bases and J by 1 base, with 4 bases of the junction left unmatched. The CDR3 covers 14 residues. Germline V gene lookup returns CDR1 SEHNR and CDR2 FQNEAQ (reference sequence).

The chain is built from TRBV20-1 and TRBJ2-7; 13 nucleotides line up with TRBD2. The germline V gene encodes CDR1 DFQATT and CDR2 SNEGSKA (reference sequence). The V and J ends lost 3 bases and 2 bases, in that order; junction bases with no gene match: 7. CDR3 length: 16 residues. The chain's CDR3 is CSASGTSGTAPYEQYF. DNA for the CDR3: TGCAGTGCTAGTGGGACTAGCGGGACCGCCCCCTACGAGCAGTACTTC.

The sample holds many counts of this clonotype. The CDR3 DNA follows: TGTGCCAGCAGTCCAACCACAGATACGCAGTATTTT. Its protein product is CASSPTTDTQYF. The gene calls are TRBV12-3 or TRBV12-4 and TRBJ2-3; D remains ambiguous. With 5 bases removed from V and 2 bases from J, the gap between germline ends came to 5 bases. This CDR3 contains 12 residues.

This clonotype was observed at least ten times. The chain links TRBV6-5 to TRBJ2-7; no definite D call. The CDR3 extends over 13 amino acids. Germline V lookup: CDR1 MNHEY, CDR2 SVGAGI. Trimming left V 7 bases short and J 0 bases short, with 10 bases between. The CDR3 DNA is TGTGCCAGCACACGGGCTACCTCCTACGAGCAGTACTTC. Amino acid sequence: CASTRATSYEQYF.

This clonotype was counted many times. This chain links TRBV20-1 with TRBJ2-1, with 10 bases that match TRBD2. V shed 0 bases and J 10 bases; nucleotides not matched to a gene: 3. Germline V gene data show CDR1 as DFQATT and CDR2 as SNEGSKA (reference sequence). The CDR3 length is 13 residues. In DNA, the CDR3 is TGCAGTGCTAGAGAGGTTAGCGGGAGGGAGCAGTTCTTC. Amino acid sequence: CSAREVSGREQFF.

The chain carries TRBV6-5 and TRBJ1-1; tentatively, D is TRBD1 (5 bases). Trimming left V 7 bases short and J 0 bases short, with 18 bases between. Germline CDR1 MNHEY, CDR2 SVGAGI. The CDR3 extends over 16 amino acids. For the CDR3, the DNA is TGTGCCAGCATTAAACAGGCGGTTATGATGAACACTGAAGCTTTCTTT. Translation: CASIKQAVMMNTEAFF.

The table lists this clonotype with many counts. The chain has TRBV6-2 or TRBV6-3 and TRBJ2-1, with 8 bases aligning to TRBD1. Germline V gene sequence: CDR1 MNHEY, CDR2 SVGEGT. This CDR3 has 17 amino acids. The ends lost 7 bases at V and 8 bases at J; junction bases unmatched: 19. This chain's CDR3 is CASTIGRTDRVNDEQFF. In DNA form, the CDR3 reads TGTGCCAGCACCATAGGGAGAACGGACAGGGTCAACGATGAGCAGTTCTTC.

This clonotype was seen ten or more times. The chain combines TRBV29-1 with TRBJ2-5; a weak D match, TRBD2 (5 bases). V lost 7 bases to trimming and J lost 5 bases, with 17 bases between them. The CDR3 is 13 residues long. The germline V gene has CDR1 SQVTM and CDR2 ANQGSEA. This chain's CDR3 is CSAIDPPGETQYF. The CDR3, as DNA: TGCAGCGCCATCGATCCCCCGGGGGAGACCCAGTACTTC.

Turning to this clonotype: This is likely a read error, given that the CDR3 carries no conserved phenylalanine or tryptophan at its end. This rearrangement joins TRBV20-1 to TRBJ1-1; D is possibly TRBD1 (6 bases). Germline V gene lookup returns CDR1 DFQATT and CDR2 SNEGSKA (reference sequence). This CDR3 is built from 12 residues. V gave up 5 bases and J gave up 1 base, with 8 bases separating them. CDR3 in DNA: TGCAGTGCTCAGACAGGGAACACTGAAGCTTTCTTG. Its protein is CSAQTGNTEAFL.

V is TRBV20-1 and J is TRBJ1-5, with no clear D. Deletions cut 3 bases from V and 1 base from J, with 7 bases between. This CDR3 has 13 amino acids. Germline V CDR1 and CDR2: DFQATT, SNEGSKA (reference sequence). In DNA, the CDR3 is TGCAGTGCTAGCCTCCGGAGCAATCAGCCCCAGCATTTT. It encodes CSASLRSNQPQHF.

This clonotype was picked up a small number of times. The chain recombines TRBV12-3 or TRBV12-4 with TRBJ2-1, with TRBD1 matching 7 bases. J was trimmed by 8 bases and V by 5 bases; bases with no gene match: 15. The length of the CDR3 is 16 residues. The CDR3 nucleotides read TGTGCCAGCAGTCGCAGACAGGGCGCACAGGAGGATGAGCAGTTCTTC. Translated: CASSRRQGAQEDEQFF.

The table lists this clonotype with a few counts. The chain couples TRBV20-1 to TRBJ2-5; no reliable D call. Trimming took 0 bases from V and 7 from J, leaving 9 bases between them. Germline lookup yields CDR1 DFQATT and CDR2 SNEGSKA (reference sequence). This CDR3 is 12 amino acids long. CDR3 sequence (DNA): TGCAGTGCTAGAGATTCTCCAGGGACCCAGTACTTC. This translates into CSARDSPGTQYF.

The table lists this clonotype with a few counts. V is TRBV29-1 and J is TRBJ1-2, with TRBD1 as a possible D gene (6 bases). CDR3 length: 15 amino acids. With 7 bases removed from V and 8 bases from J, the gap between germline ends came to 26 bases. The germline gives CDR1 SQVTM, CDR2 ANQGSEA. CDR3: CSAALPTGKRRGYTF. CDR3 sequence (DNA): TGCAGCGCAGCCCTACCGACAGGCAAACGGCGCGGCTACACCTTC.

The chain links TRBV5-1 to TRBJ2-5; TRBD2 agrees at 7 bases. The CDR3 is 14 residues long. Trimming at V came to 0 bases and at J to 3 bases, leaving 2 bases not matched to a gene. Per germline, CDR1 SGHRS and CDR2 YFSETQ. CDR3 sequence: CASSLALAEETQYF. DNA for the CDR3: TGCGCCAGCAGCTTGGCCCTAGCGGAAGAGACCCAGTACTTC. The variable domain in full, with the rest retrieved from reference TRBV5-1 and TRBJ2-5, is KAGVTQTPRYLIKTRGQQVTLSCSPISGHRSVSWYQQTPGQGLQFLFEYFSETQRNKGNFPGRFSGRQFSNSRSEMNVSTLELGDSALYLCASSLALAEETQYFGPGTRLLVL.

Ten or more counts support this clonotype. J is TRBJ2-7 and V is TRBV5-1; 10 positions match TRBD2. The junction had 6 bases not matched to a gene; V was cut back by 4 bases and J by 2 bases. The CDR3 runs 15 residues. Germline V gene lookup returns CDR1 SGHRS and CDR2 YFSETQ. CDR3 sequence (DNA): TGCGCCAGCAGCCCCATAGCGGGGGGCACCTACGAGCAGTACTTC. Amino acids: CASSPIAGGTYEQYF.

Here the CDR3 reads CASSLELAGVRAGELFF. Written as DNA, the CDR3 is TGCGCCAGCAGCTTGGAATTAGCGGGAGTGCGAGCCGGGGAGCTGTTTTTT. The chain combines TRBV5-1 with TRBJ2-2; 9 nucleotides align to TRBD2. The germline V gene has CDR1 SGHRS and CDR2 YFSETQ. The CDR3 totals 17 residues. V was clipped by 0 bases and J by 6 bases; unmatched bases: 9.

This clonotype has ten or more counts. This chain connects TRBV5-1 to TRBJ2-1; 9 nucleotides line up with TRBD1. The ends lost 0 bases at V and 5 bases at J; junction bases unmatched: 15. CDR1 and CDR2 (germline): SGHRS, YFSETQ. The length of the CDR3 is 19 residues. Written as DNA, the CDR3 is TGCGCCAGCAGCTTGGCCGGGACAGGGTGGACGAGGGTTAACAATGAGCAGTTCTTC. As protein: CASSLAGTGWTRVNNEQFF.

This clonotype was found a few times. This rearrangement joins TRBV29-1 to TRBJ2-7; D might be TRBD2 (6 bases). The CDR3 extends over 14 amino acids. V was pared by 6 bases and J by 0 bases, with 15 bases between. Germline V gene lookup returns CDR1 SQVTM and CDR2 ANQGSEA. CDR3 bases: TGCAGCGTGCACCTAGCGCCAAGCTCCTACGAGCAGTACTTC. Residues: CSVHLAPSSYEQYF.